The 4 T cell receptor beta chains listed next were all sequenced from one sample in a study of T cells in Graves' hyperthyroidism and ophthalmopathy. The source material, RNA transcripts, was used to amplify TCR beta CDR3 regions. HTBI primers drove first-round RT-PCR of the TCR CDR3. TCRdb passed the multiplex PCR reads through MiXCR, listing each CDR3 protein once. The data hold about 400,000 distinct CDR3 sequences, with over 12% observed a single time. Sequenced input: blood. These receptors were taken from a man aged 45 to 65 with Graves' ophthalmopathy.

The sample holds a few counts of this clonotype. The V gene is TRBV2, the J gene TRBJ2-4, with 8 positions matching TRBD1. The CDR3 covers 16 residues. V dropped 6 bases and J dropped 7; count of bases not matched to a gene: 14. From germline, CDR1 is SNHLY and CDR2 FYNNEI. The CDR3 nucleotides are TGTGCCAGCAGGAGGGAGACAGGGGCGCATTTTAACATTCAGTACTTC. Translating gives CASRRETGAHFNIQYF.

The rearrangement uses TRBV7-9 and TRBJ2-2; 8 bases map to TRBD2. V was clipped by 10 bases and J by 4 bases; unmatched bases: 23. This CDR3 has 19 residues. CDR1 is SEHNR, CDR2 FQNEAQ, per germline (reference sequence). The CDR3 here is CATTVTGGEREEVTGELFF. The CDR3 nucleotides read TGTGCCACCACGGTGACGGGAGGGGAACGGGAGGAGGTCACCGGGGAGCTGTTTTTT.

This clonotype has at least ten counts. This chain links TRBV2 with TRBJ2-7; 11 nucleotides line up with TRBD2. V dropped 4 bases and J dropped 3; count of bases not matched to a gene: 2. This CDR3 region has 14 residues. Germline lookup yields CDR1 SNHLY and CDR2 FYNNEI. This CDR3 reads CASSGTSGSYEQYF. The CDR3 region has the DNA TGTGCCAGCAGTGGTACTAGCGGGAGCTACGAGCAGTACTTC. The full variable domain, with the rest looked up from reference TRBV2 and TRBJ2-7, is EPEVTQTPSHQVTQMGQEVILRCVPISNHLYFYWYRQILGQKVEFLVSFYNNEISEKSEIFDDQFSVERPDGSNFTLKIRSTKLEDSAMYFCASSGTSGSYEQYFGPGTRLTVT.

This clonotype occurred many times. The V gene is TRBV30, the J gene TRBJ1-2; 7 nucleotides agree with TRBD1. Germline V lookup: CDR1 GTSNPN, CDR2 SVGIG (reference sequence). The CDR3 sequence is 13 residues long. Trimming removed 7 bases from V and 4 bases from J; junction bases left unmatched: 9. CDR3 DNA sequence: TGTGCCTCTCGACAGGGTCCTCTCTATGGCTACACCTTC. Protein: CASRQGPLYGYTF.